The 22 T cell receptor beta chains reported below all come from one sample, sequenced in a study of blood T cell repertoires in COVID-19. Sequencing used immunoSEQ multiplex PCR; TCRdb keeps in-frame clones, though not all of them. The sample yields more than 85,000 clones, around 90% seen once. Sequencing was performed on peripheral blood. The origin of the receptors is a man over 45 with active or convalescent COVID-19.

This clone appeared a few times. The chain employs TRBV5-1 and TRBJ2-7; 7 nucleotides align to TRBD2. The germline V gene encodes CDR1 SGHRS and CDR2 YFSETQ. With V trimmed by 3 bases and J by 0 bases, 6 bases remained unmatched. This CDR3 spans 15 amino acids. DNA of the CDR3: TGCGCCAGCAGCTCCCCAGCGGGGAACTCCTACGAGCAGTACTTC. As protein: CASSSPAGNSYEQYF.

This clone was seen a handful of times. This sequence joins TRBV7-9 and TRBJ2-1; D remains ambiguous. CDR1 and CDR2 (germline): SEHNR, FQNEAQ (reference sequence). V was trimmed by 2 bases and J by 8 bases, leaving 7 bases between them. The CDR3 spans 12 residues. The CDR3 DNA sequence: TGTGCCAGCAGCTTATCGAGAGATGAGCAGTTCTTC. It yields the protein CASSLSRDEQFF.

V usage is TRBV28 and J usage is TRBJ1-1; TRBD1 matches at 8 bases. From germline, CDR1 is MDHEN and CDR2 SYDVKM. The J segment lost 1 base and the V segment lost 5 bases, leaving 6 bases of the junction unmatched. This CDR3 spans 15 amino acids. CDR3 region: CASSLAGTGNTEAFF. In DNA form, the CDR3 reads TGTGCCAGCAGTCTCGCCGGGACAGGGAACACTGAAGCTTTCTTT. Variable domain in full (rest from reference TRBV28 and TRBJ1-1): DVKVTQSSRYLVKRTGEKVFLECVQDMDHENMFWYRQDPGLGLRLIYFSYDVKMKEKGDIPEGYSVSREKKERFSLILESASTNQTSMYLCASSLAGTGNTEAFFGQGTRLTVV.

The chain is built from TRBV5-1 and TRBJ2-2; TRBD1 aligns across 8 bases. This CDR3 is built from 17 residues. Trimming removed 0 bases from V and 0 bases from J; junction bases left unmatched: 4. Germline V gene lookup returns CDR1 SGHRS and CDR2 YFSETQ. The CDR3 region has the DNA TGCGCCAGCAGCTTGGGGGACAGGCCCACGAACACCGGGGAGCTGTTTTTT. Its protein is CASSLGDRPTNTGELFF. The full variable domain, its missing parts supplied by reference TRBV5-1 and TRBJ2-2, is KAGVTQTPRYLIKTRGQQVTLSCSPISGHRSVSWYQQTPGQGLQFLFEYFSETQRNKGNFPGRFSGRQFSNSRSEMNVSTLELGDSALYLCASSLGDRPTNTGELFFGEGSRLTVL.

The J gene is TRBJ2-2, the V gene TRBV25-1; maybe TRBD2 (7 bases). The germline V and J ends were trimmed by 3 bases and 3 bases, with 14 bases remaining between them. This CDR3 is built from 16 residues. CDR1 MGHDK and CDR2 SYGVNS come from the germline V gene. DNA for the CDR3: TGTGCCAGCAGTGATTGGGGGGGCAAGGACACCGGGGAGCTGTTTTTT. Residues: CASSDWGGKDTGELFF.

This chain links TRBV5-4 with TRBJ2-7; TRBD2 matches at 7 bases. The germline V gene encodes CDR1 SGHNT and CDR2 YYREEE (reference sequence). CDR3 length equals 14 residues. V was pared by 0 bases and J by 1 base, with 1 base of the junction left unmatched. The CDR3 sequence is CASSLVGGSYEQYF. The CDR3 DNA reads TGTGCCAGCAGCTTGGTCGGGGGGTCCTACGAGCAGTACTTC.

The V and J genes are TRBV28 and TRBJ1-2; D not certain. The length of the CDR3 is 12 residues. Germline-derived CDR1 and CDR2 are MDHEN and SYDVKM. V lost 6 bases to trimming and J lost 0 bases, with 5 bases between them. The CDR3: CASSNSNYGYTF. The DNA of the CDR3 is TGTGCCAGCAGCAATTCTAACTATGGCTACACCTTC.

This clone was detected ten times or more. This chain connects TRBV28 to TRBJ1-5; 7 positions agree with TRBD1. Germline CDR1 is MDHEN and CDR2 is SYDVKM. The J segment lost 0 bases and the V segment lost 5 bases, leaving 13 bases of the junction unmatched. This CDR3 contains 18 residues. The CDR3 is CASSASHIRTGSNQPQHF. The CDR3 bases are TGTGCCAGCAGTGCATCCCACATTAGGACAGGTAGCAATCAGCCCCAGCATTTT.

The chain combines TRBV5-1 with TRBJ2-6, with 7 bases identical to TRBD2. Germline V gives CDR1 SGHRS, CDR2 YFSETQ. With 0 bases clipped from V and 0 bases from J, the junction kept 9 bases outside the gene matches. The CDR3 totals 19 residues. This chain's CDR3 is CASSLVASGPISGANVLTF. The DNA of the CDR3 is TGCGCCAGCAGCTTGGTGGCTAGCGGTCCAATCTCTGGGGCCAACGTCCTGACTTTC.

The chain links TRBV7-2 to TRBJ1-5; the D gene is possibly TRBD1 (6 bases). V gave up 4 bases and J gave up 3 bases, with 16 bases separating them. Germline V gives CDR1 SGHTA, CDR2 FQGNSA. This CDR3 spans 16 amino acids. CDR3 region: CASSSGKGVYNQPQHF. CDR3 DNA: TGTGCCAGCAGCTCCGGAAAGGGGGTATACAATCAGCCCCAGCATTTT.

The rearrangement uses TRBV27 and TRBJ1-6, with a tentative D call TRBD1 (5 bases). The CDR3 has 14 residues. V lost 4 bases and J lost 4, with 8 bases in between. Germline CDR1 and CDR2: MNHEY and SMNVEV (reference sequence). This chain's CDR3 is CASSSDSYNSPLHF. In DNA form, the CDR3 reads TGTGCCAGCAGTTCAGACAGTTATAATTCACCCCTCCACTTT.

This sequence joins TRBV28 and TRBJ1-4; 8 positions match TRBD1. This CDR3 contains 16 residues. With V trimmed by 3 bases and J by 0 bases, 3 bases remained unmatched. Germline V gives CDR1 MDHEN, CDR2 SYDVKM. The CDR3 spells CASSFQGATTNEKLFF. The CDR3 bases are TGTGCCAGCAGTTTTCAGGGGGCGACAACTAATGAAAAACTGTTTTTT.

This clone is a singleton in its sample. This chain joins TRBV3-1 (or the pseudogene TRBV3-2) and TRBJ2-7; D uncertain. The V gene's germline CDR1 is LGHDT and CDR2 YNNKEL (reference sequence). This CDR3 is 16 amino acids long. Trimming left V 0 bases short and J 1 base short, with 13 bases between. This CDR3 is CASSQDGPAGSYEQYF. The CDR3, as DNA: TGTGCCAGCAGCCAAGATGGGCCGGCCGGTTCCTACGAGCAGTACTTC.

V is TRBV6-6 and J is TRBJ1-2; the D is unclear. CDR1 is MNHNY and CDR2 is SVGAGI in the germline V gene (reference sequence). Deletions cut 0 bases from V and 5 bases from J, with 10 bases between. CDR3 length: 14 residues. The DNA for the CDR3 is TGTGCCAGCAGTTACTCCTTGACTGATTATGGCTACACCTTC. Translation gives CASSYSLTDYGYTF.

The chain couples TRBV6-2 or TRBV6-3 to TRBJ1-6; 8 positions match TRBD1. Germline V gene lookup returns CDR1 MNHEY and CDR2 SVGEGT. The CDR3 length is 13 residues. Trimming took 0 bases from V and 14 from J; bases not matched to a gene: 3. Written as DNA, the CDR3 is TGTGCCAGCAGTTACTCGGCAGGGGGCACCCTCCACTTT. Amino acids: CASSYSAGGTLHF.

This clone was counted a few times. This rearrangement joins TRBV18 to TRBJ1-6; 7 bases align to TRBD1. J was trimmed by 5 bases and V by 3 bases; bases with no gene match: 1. The CDR3 extends over 14 amino acids. Germline CDR1 KGHSH, CDR2 LQKENI. This CDR3 reads CASSPGQNNSPLHF. The CDR3 DNA sequence: TGTGCCAGCTCACCGGGACAGAATAATTCACCCCTCCACTTT. Using reference TRBV18 and TRBJ1-6 for the parts outside the CDR3, the full variable domain is NAGVMQNPRHLVRRRGQEARLRCSPMKGHSHVYWYRQLPEEGLKFMVYLQKENIIDESGMPKERFSAEFPKEGPSILRIQQVVRGDSAAYFCASSPGQNNSPLHFGNGTRLTVT.

The chain has TRBV11-2 and TRBJ1-1; weak D call: TRBD1 (5 bases). The germline V gene has CDR1 SGHAT and CDR2 FQNNGV. Trimming cost V 0 bases and J 5 bases, with 13 bases left between them. The CDR3 runs to 15 residues. In DNA, the CDR3 is TGTGCCAGCAGCTTAGATGCGGGGGTCGGAACTGAAGCTTTCTTT. This gives the protein CASSLDAGVGTEAFF.

This clone was recorded once. This CDR3 is CASSVGGFQPQHF. The CDR3 bases are TGTGCCAGCAGCGTAGGAGGGTTCCAGCCCCAGCATTTT. V and J are TRBV9 and TRBJ1-5; no firm D call. In germline, CDR1 is SGDLS, CDR2 YYNGEE. Trimming pared 0 bases from V and 7 bases from J, leaving 8 bases between. There are 13 residues in the CDR3.

This chain joins TRBV7-9 and TRBJ1-1, with D unclear. The CDR3 contains 15 residues. From germline, CDR1 is SEHNR and CDR2 FQNEAQ (reference sequence). Between the trimmed V and J ends, which lost 5 bases and 5 bases, there was a span of 18 bases. The chain's CDR3 is CASSPLHGGRTEAFF. As DNA, the CDR3 is TGTGCCAGCAGCCCCCTCCACGGAGGGCGGACTGAAGCTTTCTTT.

This chain uses TRBV7-8 with TRBJ1-2; weak D call: TRBD1 (6 bases). This CDR3 has 18 amino acids. Germline CDR1 is SGHVS and CDR2 is FQNEAQ. V shed 1 base and J shed 6 bases, with 24 bases lying between them. This CDR3 reads CASSLDRTAQPKNNGYTF. The CDR3, as DNA: TGTGCCAGCAGCTTAGATCGGACAGCTCAACCGAAAAATAATGGCTACACCTTC.

The chain has TRBV18 and TRBJ2-7; TRBD1 is a possible D gene (6 bases). Per the germline V gene, CDR1 is KGHSH and CDR2 is LQKENI. This CDR3 is 17 amino acids long. The V end lost 3 bases, the J end lost 0 bases, and 18 bases lay between the germline ends. The CDR3 region has the DNA TGTGCCAGCTCACCCTTCCGGACAGACAAGATCTCCTACGAGCAGTACTTC. It codes for CASSPFRTDKISYEQYF.

The V and J genes are TRBV5-1 and TRBJ2-2; D may be TRBD2 (5 bases). The CDR3 is made up of 13 amino acids. Between the trimmed V and J ends, which lost 4 bases and 2 bases, there was a span of 6 bases. CDR1 and CDR2 (germline): SGHRS, YFSETQ. CDR3 amino acids: CASSPGNTGELFF. The CDR3 DNA reads as TGCGCCAGCAGCCCGGGAAACACCGGGGAGCTGTTTTTT.